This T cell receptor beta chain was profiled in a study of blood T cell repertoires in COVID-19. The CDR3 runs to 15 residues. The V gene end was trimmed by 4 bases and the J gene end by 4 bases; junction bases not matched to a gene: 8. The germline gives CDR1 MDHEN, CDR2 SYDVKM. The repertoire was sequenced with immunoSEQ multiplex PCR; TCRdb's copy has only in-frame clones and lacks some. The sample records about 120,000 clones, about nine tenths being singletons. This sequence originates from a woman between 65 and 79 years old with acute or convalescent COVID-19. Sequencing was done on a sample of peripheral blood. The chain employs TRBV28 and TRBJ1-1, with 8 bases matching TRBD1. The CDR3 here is CASSSWTGWSTEAFF. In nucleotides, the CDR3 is TGTGCCAGCAGTTCCTGGACAGGGTGGAGCACTGAAGCTTTCTTT.